This section outlines one T cell receptor (beta chain) sequence together with its context. This record belongs to a study of CD8 T cells in Susac syndrome. RNA in amounts of about 0.5 to 1 ug was reverse transcribed with random hexamers. From the immunoSEQ multiplex PCR reads, TCRdb called clonotypes with MiXCR, one entry per CDR3 protein. The sample contains roughly 110,000 distinct CDR3 sequences, approximately 95% of which appear only once. V trimming: 7 bases; J trimming: 4 bases; junction bases outside the gene matches: 12. Germline V CDR1 and CDR2: SQVTM, ANQGSEA. The CDR3 has 15 residues. The sequencing input was CD8+ T cells from PBMCs. The genes are TRBV29-1 and TRBJ2-3; 9 bases fit TRBD1. This receptor was identified in a human donor with Susac syndrome. The CDR3 is CSAAGGDRVPDTQYF. In nucleotides, the CDR3 is TGCAGCGCAGCCGGAGGGGACAGGGTACCAGATACGCAGTATTTT.